The present T cell receptor beta chain was sequenced within a study of blood T cell repertoires in COVID-19. CDR1 is MDHEN and CDR2 is SYDVKM in the germline V gene. V was trimmed by 4 bases and J by 3 bases, leaving 16 bases between them. The CDR3 has 15 amino acids. Generated by immunoSEQ multiplex PCR, the TCRdb table keeps only in-frame clones and is missing some. In the table there are 150,000 or so clones, around nine tenths of which are singletons. This clone was detected only once. This receptor was obtained from a woman in her seventies with COVID-19, enrolled during active disease. The chain joins TRBV28 to TRBJ2-7, with D maybe TRBD1 (5 bases). Input material: peripheral blood. This CDR3 reads CASSSIDSLIYEQYF. In DNA form, the CDR3 reads TGTGCCAGCAGTTCCATTGACAGCCTGATCTACGAGCAGTACTTC.